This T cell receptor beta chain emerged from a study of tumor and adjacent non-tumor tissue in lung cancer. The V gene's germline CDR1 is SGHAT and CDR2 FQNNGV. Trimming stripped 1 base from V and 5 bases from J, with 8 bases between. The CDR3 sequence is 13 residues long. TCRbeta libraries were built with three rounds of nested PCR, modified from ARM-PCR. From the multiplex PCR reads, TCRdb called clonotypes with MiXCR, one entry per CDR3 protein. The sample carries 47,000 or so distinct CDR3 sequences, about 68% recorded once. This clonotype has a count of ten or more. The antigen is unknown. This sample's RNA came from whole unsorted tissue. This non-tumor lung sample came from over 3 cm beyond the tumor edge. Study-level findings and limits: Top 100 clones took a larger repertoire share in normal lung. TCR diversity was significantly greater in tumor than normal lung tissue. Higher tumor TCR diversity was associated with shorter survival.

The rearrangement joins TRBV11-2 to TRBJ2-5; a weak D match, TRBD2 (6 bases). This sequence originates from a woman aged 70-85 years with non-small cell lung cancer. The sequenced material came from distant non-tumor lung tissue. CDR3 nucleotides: TGTGCCAGCAGCTTAGCGGAGGGCGAGACCCAGTACTTC. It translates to CASSLAEGETQYF.